Presented here are 29 T cell receptor beta chains from one specimen sequenced in a study of cytotoxic CD8 clonotypes in ibrutinib-treated CLL. Assay: immunoSEQ multiplex PCR; the TCRdb copy retains only in-frame clones and omits some. The data hold 45,000 to 60,000 clones, with approximately 60% observed a single time. Sequencing used PBMCs, obtained after 24 months of ibrutinib treatment. These receptors were obtained from a human donor with chronic lymphocytic leukemia.

The chain carries TRBV4-2 and TRBJ1-1; D is ambiguous. The V end lost 3 bases, the J end lost 6 bases, and 14 bases lay between the germline ends. The CDR3 runs 14 residues. Germline CDR1 is LGHNA and CDR2 is YNFKEQ. The CDR3 sequence: CASSQKVNEAEAFF. In nucleotides, the CDR3 is TGTGCCAGCAGCCAGAAGGTGAACGAGGCTGAAGCTTTCTTT.

This chain links TRBV5-1 with TRBJ1-1; the D gene is possibly TRBD1 (5 bases). The CDR3 extends over 18 amino acids. Germline V gene sequence: CDR1 SGHRS, CDR2 YFSETQ. Between the trimmed V and J ends, which lost 0 bases and 0 bases, there was a span of 18 bases. CDR3 in amino acids: CASSLAGAGPAVNTEAFF. CDR3 sequence (DNA): TGCGCCAGCAGCTTGGCCGGGGCAGGGCCCGCCGTGAACACTGAAGCTTTCTTT.

This clone was counted between two and nine times. The rearrangement uses TRBV5-1 and TRBJ2-2; D is unresolved. V shed 6 bases and J shed 3 bases, with 15 bases lying between them. The CDR3 length is 15 residues. Germline V gives CDR1 SGHRS, CDR2 YFSETQ. The CDR3 loop reads CASTYGGRDTGELFF. The DNA of the CDR3 is TGCGCCAGCACTTATGGCGGTCGCGACACCGGGGAGCTGTTTTTT.

For this clone: A read error may explain this, as a much larger clone is one base away. Other nucleotide sequences from this sample produce the same CDR3. The chain uses TRBV4-1 and TRBJ2-1, with a weak D call TRBD2 (5 bases). This CDR3 is built from 12 residues. V lost 0 bases to trimming and J lost 9 bases, with 6 bases between them. Germline V gene lookup returns CDR1 MGHRA and CDR2 YSYEKL. The CDR3 sequence is CASSQDRGEQFF. The CDR3 coding sequence is TGCGCCAGCAGCCAAGATCGGGGTGAGCAGTTCTTC.

The CDR3 region is CASQGQGDTGELFF. CDR3 DNA sequence: TGTGCCAGCCAAGGACAGGGAGACACCGGGGAGCTGTTTTTT. This sequence joins TRBV4-2 and TRBJ2-2, with 8 positions matching TRBD1. CDR1 LGHNA and CDR2 YNFKEQ come from the germline V gene. This CDR3 spans 14 amino acids. The V segment lost 8 bases and the J segment 3 bases; nucleotides outside the gene matches: 5.

V gene TRBV7-2 combines with J gene TRBJ2-5; 8 nucleotides line up with TRBD2. V lost 2 bases to trimming and J lost 5 bases; unmatched junction nucleotides: 16. This CDR3 is 18 amino acids long. CDR1 and CDR2 (germline): SGHTA, FQGNSA. For the CDR3, the DNA is TGTGCCAGCAGCTTAAGATGGTCCCGTAGCGGCGGGGGGGAGACCCAGTACTTC. Amino acid sequence: CASSLRWSRSGGGETQYF.

This chain links TRBV28 with TRBJ2-7; 7 bases are a match to TRBD2. With V trimmed by 6 bases and J by 4 bases, 12 bases remained unmatched. Germline assignment: CDR1 MDHEN and CDR2 SYDVKM. The CDR3 is 15 residues long. The CDR3 DNA sequence: TGTGCCAGCAGGGAGGGAGGGACCTCTTTTTACGAGCAGTACTTC. It translates to CASREGGTSFYEQYF.

The V call is TRBV14, the J call TRBJ1-2; 12 nucleotides agree with TRBD1. The V gene's germline CDR1 is SGHDN and CDR2 FVKESK. The CDR3 has 15 residues. The V gene end was trimmed by 6 bases and the J gene end by 8 bases; junction bases not matched to a gene: 10. CDR3 DNA: TGTGCCAGCAGTGTTTCCGGGACAGGGGGCGCAGGCTACACCTTC. Translated, it gives CASSVSGTGGAGYTF.

This clone was found a few times. The chain has TRBV4-2 and TRBJ1-2; TRBD1 matches 7 bases. Germline trimming cut 1 base from V and 2 bases from J; bases unmatched to any gene: 4. Germline assignment: CDR1 LGHNA and CDR2 YNFKEQ. The CDR3 is made up of 15 amino acids. The CDR3 reads CASSQGQGENYGYTF. The CDR3 DNA reads TGTGCCAGCAGCCAAGGACAGGGAGAAAACTATGGCTACACCTTC.

In this sample, this clone turned up a few times. The CDR3 region is CASSLAEFRTIYF. The CDR3 nucleotides read TGTGCCAGCAGCTTAGCGGAGTTCCGCACCATATATTTT. V and J are TRBV7-9 and TRBJ1-3, with unresolved D. The CDR3 runs to 13 residues. Germline CDR1 SEHNR, CDR2 FQNEAQ (reference sequence). Deletions cut 0 bases from V and 9 bases from J, with 9 bases between.

This clone has just a few counts. The V call is TRBV6-6, the J call TRBJ2-2; D not resolved. Trimming removed 6 bases at V and 13 bases at J, with 18 bases between. Germline V gene data show CDR1 as MNHNY and CDR2 as SVGAGI (reference sequence). The CDR3 is 13 residues long. The CDR3 DNA is TGTGCCAGCAGCCACCCGAACACCCGGAGGCTGTTTTTT. Translated: CASSHPNTRRLFF.

V is TRBV7-8 and J is TRBJ2-7; D is uncertain. The germline CDR1 and CDR2 sequences are SGHVS and FQNEAQ. V dropped 3 bases and J dropped 2 bases, with 5 bases sitting between them. This CDR3 is built from 12 residues. The CDR3 region has the DNA TGTGCCAGCAGCTTTGGTACCTACGAGCAGTACTTC. Amino acid sequence: CASSFGTYEQYF.

CDR3 amino acids: CASSPASGRSYNEQFF. DNA of the CDR3: TGTGCCAGCTCACCGGCTAGCGGGAGGTCCTACAATGAGCAGTTCTTC. The gene calls are TRBV18 and TRBJ2-1, with 11 bases aligning to TRBD2. V gave up 3 bases and J gave up 1 base; unmatched junction bases: 2. CDR1 is KGHSH, CDR2 LQKENI, per germline. This CDR3 is 16 amino acids long. Supplemented by reference TRBV18 and TRBJ2-1, the full variable domain reads NAGVMQNPRHLVRRRGQEARLRCSPMKGHSHVYWYRQLPEEGLKFMVYLQKENIIDESGMPKERFSAEFPKEGPSILRIQQVVRGDSAAYFCASSPASGRSYNEQFFGPGTRLTVL.

This rearrangement joins TRBV4-2 to TRBJ2-1, with 7 positions matching TRBD2. V dropped 1 base and J dropped 9; count of bases not matched to a gene: 3. There are 13 residues in the CDR3. In germline, CDR1 is LGHNA, CDR2 YNFKEQ. CDR3 amino acids: CASSQVLAVEQFF. The CDR3 region has the DNA TGTGCCAGCAGCCAAGTTCTAGCGGTTGAGCAGTTCTTC.

This clone occurred many times. The chain is built from TRBV28 and TRBJ2-2; a weak D match, TRBD2 (6 bases). The CDR3 covers 14 residues. The V end lost 3 bases, the J end lost 5 bases, and 10 bases lay between the germline ends. The germline gives CDR1 MDHEN, CDR2 SYDVKM. In DNA form, the CDR3 reads TGTGCCAGCAGTTTCGCGGGAAGGACCGGGGAGCTGTTTTTT. This sequence encodes CASSFAGRTGELFF.

This clone showed up just a few times. The chain couples TRBV30 to TRBJ2-2; D is unresolved. Germline loops: CDR1 GTSNPN, CDR2 SVGIG (reference sequence). V lost 3 bases to trimming and J lost 2 bases, with 10 bases between them. The CDR3 has 14 residues. DNA for the CDR3: TGTGCCTGGAGACGGAGTACCAACACCGGGGAGCTGTTTTTT. Translating it yields CAWRRSTNTGELFF. The full variable domain, its missing parts supplied by reference TRBV30 and TRBJ2-2, is SQTIHQWPATLVQPVGSPLSLECTVEGTSNPNLYWYRQAAGRGLQLLFYSVGIGQISSEVPQNLSASRPQDRQFILSSKKLLLSDSGFYLCAWRRSTNTGELFFGEGSRLTVL.

The J gene is TRBJ1-5, the V gene TRBV6-4; no clear D. V was shortened by 4 bases and J by 3 bases, with 7 bases between the two germline ends. Germline loops: CDR1 MRHNA, CDR2 SNTAGT. CDR3 length: 13 amino acids. CDR3 loop: CASSASLNQPQHF. In DNA form, the CDR3 reads TGTGCCAGCAGTGCCTCGCTCAATCAGCCCCAGCATTTT.

The chain carries TRBV28 and TRBJ2-1; 7 nucleotides line up with TRBD2. The junction had 2 bases not matched to a gene; V was cut back by 6 bases and J by 6 bases. The CDR3 sequence is 12 residues long. Germline CDR1 reads MDHEN; CDR2 reads SYDVKM. The CDR3 DNA reads TGTGCCAGCAGCTCGGGGGGCAATGAGCAGTTCTTC. This translates into CASSSGGNEQFF.

This clone was seen a handful of times. The rearrangement links TRBV5-4 to TRBJ2-1; D is unresolved. The germline V gene encodes CDR1 SGHNT and CDR2 YYREEE (reference sequence). Trimming took off 3 bases at V and 4 bases at J, with 11 bases between the two ends. There are 14 residues in the CDR3. CDR3 protein: CASSSRTSYNEQFF. DNA for the CDR3: TGTGCCAGCAGCTCGAGAACTTCTTACAATGAGCAGTTCTTC.

V gene TRBV2 combines with J gene TRBJ2-3; unclear D gene. This CDR3 has 13 residues. Germline V gives CDR1 SNHLY, CDR2 FYNNEI. V was shortened by 6 bases and J by 4 bases, with 11 bases between the two germline ends. CDR3 protein: CASSATGPDTQYF. In DNA form, the CDR3 reads TGTGCCAGCAGCGCCACCGGGCCAGATACGCAGTATTTT.

The chain uses TRBV27 and TRBJ1-4; D gene unclear. The CDR3 contains 13 residues. Germline V CDR1 and CDR2: MNHEY, SMNVEV (reference sequence). V was trimmed by 3 bases and J by 8 bases, leaving 10 bases between them. The CDR3 DNA is TGTGCCAGCAGTTTTTCGAACCGCGAAAAACTGTTTTTT. Translation: CASSFSNREKLFF.

Many counts were recorded for this clone. The rearrangement uses TRBV10-2 and TRBJ1-2; TRBD1 is a possible D gene (5 bases). The germline gives CDR1 WSHSY, CDR2 SAAADI. Trimming cost V 10 bases and J 7 bases, with 13 bases left between them. The CDR3 is 11 amino acids. The CDR3 sequence: CATGEGLGYTF. The CDR3 bases are TGCGCCACCGGGGAGGGGCTTGGCTACACCTTC.

This clone was observed many times. The J gene is TRBJ2-6, the V gene TRBV28; the D is unclear. Germline CDR1 and CDR2: MDHEN and SYDVKM. V lost 6 bases and J 0 bases, leaving 6 bases between the germline ends. The CDR3 extends over 14 amino acids. CDR3 bases: TGTGCCAGCAGCTGGTTCTCTGGGGCCAACGTCCTGACTTTC. Its protein is CASSWFSGANVLTF. Combining the CDR3 with reference TRBV28 and TRBJ2-6 gives the whole variable domain DVKVTQSSRYLVKRTGEKVFLECVQDMDHENMFWYRQDPGLGLRLIYFSYDVKMKEKGDIPEGYSVSREKKERFSLILESASTNQTSMYLCASSWFSGANVLTFGAGSRLTVL.

The chain has TRBV19 and TRBJ1-6, with D possibly TRBD1 on 6 matching bases. The V gene lost 9 bases and the J gene lost 7 bases, with 13 bases spanning the gap. Germline V gives CDR1 LNHDA, CDR2 SQIVND (reference sequence). This CDR3 has 13 residues. The DNA for the CDR3 is TGTGCCAGCCGGGACACCCTGAATTCACCCCTCCACTTT. This translates into CASRDTLNSPLHF.

The chain employs TRBV28 and TRBJ2-2; a weak D match, TRBD2 (6 bases). CDR3 length: 17 residues. The ends were cut back, 3 bases at V and 4 bases at J, with 18 bases in the middle. The germline V gene encodes CDR1 MDHEN and CDR2 SYDVKM. The CDR3 nucleotides read TGTGCCAGCAGTTTCCTTTTCCGGGGGTCGGGCACCGGGGAGCTGTTTTTT. This gives the protein CASSFLFRGSGTGELFF.

J is TRBJ2-3 and V is TRBV11-3, with D perhaps TRBD1 (6 bases). The ends were cut back, 4 bases at V and 10 bases at J, with 18 bases in the middle. The CDR3 covers 14 residues. The germline V gene encodes CDR1 SGHNT and CDR2 YENEEA. CDR3 DNA: TGTGCCAGCAGCTCAGGGGAAAACGGAGCGGCGCAGTATTTT. This codes for CASSSGENGAAQYF.

This clone was recorded only once. One end of the junction varies from germline; a read error may be responsible. This chain joins TRBV7-2 and TRBJ1-2; D possibly corresponds to TRBD1 (5 bases). Germline values: CDR1 SGHTA, CDR2 FQGNSA. The length of the CDR3 is 13 residues. CDR3 residues: CASSLRGDYGYTF. The CDR3 DNA reads as TGCGCCAGCAGCTTACGGGGCGACTATGGCTACACCTTC.

This clone was seen once. The CDR3 DNA follows: TGTGCCAGCAGTTTCCGGGGGAGGACGAACACCGGGGAGCTGTTTTTT. It specifies CASSFRGRTNTGELFF. The V and J genes are TRBV28 and TRBJ2-2; D perhaps matches TRBD2 (6 bases). V lost 3 bases, J lost 0 bases, and 11 bases lay in between. The germline gives CDR1 MDHEN, CDR2 SYDVKM. The CDR3 contains 16 residues. Full variable domain (missing parts from reference TRBV28 and TRBJ2-2): DVKVTQSSRYLVKRTGEKVFLECVQDMDHENMFWYRQDPGLGLRLIYFSYDVKMKEKGDIPEGYSVSREKKERFSLILESASTNQTSMYLCASSFRGRTNTGELFFGEGSRLTVL.

The chain recombines TRBV2 with TRBJ1-2; D is uncertain. The CDR3 is made up of 15 amino acids. Germline assignment: CDR1 SNHLY and CDR2 FYNNEI. V was trimmed by 1 base and J by 6 bases, leaving 15 bases between them. CDR3 in DNA: TGTGCCAGCAGTGAAGGGCTGGGAGCAGTTAATGGCTACACCTTC. Its protein product is CASSEGLGAVNGYTF.